This record looks at one T cell receptor beta chain sequence and its context. The data were taken from a study of blood T cells in healthy people across ages. This CDR3 comprises 16 residues. The germline V gene has CDR1 SGDLS and CDR2 YYNGEE. The trim removed 4 bases at V and 2 bases at J, leaving 10 bases unmatched. A second roughly 7 to 12 cycle PCR used barcoded and J-beta primers. Per sample, CDR3-containing paired-end reads numbered at least 3 million. One entry per CDR3 protein, called by TCRdb with MiXCR from the 5' RACE reads. The sample yields about 640,000 distinct CDR3 sequences, about 54% seen once.

This chain links TRBV9 with TRBJ2-5; 8 bases map to TRBD2. Sequenced material: blood. This TCR was recovered from a man in his sixties in good health. CDR3 protein: CASSPNPGGIQETQYF. For the CDR3, the DNA is TGTGCCAGCAGCCCCAACCCGGGGGGGATTCAAGAGACCCAGTACTTC.